This is a list of T cell receptor beta chains from one sample in a study of T-cell memory formation after mild COVID-19. TCRdb called the 5' RACE reads again in MiXCR, with one record for every CDR3 protein. This repertoire shows 210,000 or so distinct CDR3 sequences, around 26% found once; its top ten account for approximately 10%. The source material was PBMCs or a T cell subset sorted from them (not recorded which). All receptors derive from an adult woman who had mild COVID-19 (a few samples of this study predate the infection). Cell type and time point are not known. Each CDR3 is given without its conserved first and last residue. Fields, in order: V gene, CDR3 protein.

V gene: TRBV5-1; CDR3 protein: ASSLDGTGGMEQY
V gene: TRBV9; CDR3 protein: ASQTSGGTDTQY
V gene: TRBV20-1; CDR3 protein: SASKSGAAGELF
V gene: TRBV14; CDR3 protein: ASSQEGGLRYEQY
V gene: TRBV6-1; CDR3 protein: ASSGTGYQETQY
V gene: TRBV20-1; CDR3 protein: SATSGSAYEQY
V gene: TRBV12-3/TRBV12-4; CDR3 protein: ASSFAPAGGRVEQY
V gene: TRBV5-1; CDR3 protein: ASSPAGLLNTEAF
V gene: TRBV7-2; CDR3 protein: ASSRSPPTRTGRTDTQY
V gene: TRBV6-5; CDR3 protein: ATGGGQPQH
V gene: TRBV4-1; CDR3 protein: ASSQEQGRSYEQY
V gene: TRBV20-1; CDR3 protein: SGGGAGTDTQY
V gene: TRBV20-1; CDR3 protein: SARDGRGSTDTQY
V gene: TRBV18; CDR3 protein: ASSPGSGGETQY
V gene: TRBV5-6; CDR3 protein: ASTEFGGSSYEQY
V gene: TRBV6-5; CDR3 protein: ASSVRGGQPQH
V gene: TRBV7-9; CDR3 protein: ASSLDPSGIYEQY
V gene: TRBV9; CDR3 protein: ASSLQDWGRWTGELF
V gene: TRBV9; CDR3 protein: ASSVEALPTYEQY
V gene: TRBV4-3; CDR3 protein: ASSQERMSTHNEQF
V gene: TRBV7-9; CDR3 protein: ASSDAPGGRSGANVLT
V gene: TRBV7-2; CDR3 protein: ASSPMAGGNQPQH